The rows below give T cell receptor beta chains drawn from one sample of a study of cytomegalovirus exposure and HLA in healthy donors. Only in-frame clones appear in the TCRdb table, and some are missing; sequencing was by immunoSEQ multiplex PCR. The repertoire includes roughly 150,000 clones, roughly 87% of them detected once, and approximately 6.1% sits in the top ten. The sequenced sample was PBMCs. All receptors derive from a man under 40 in good health and CMV-seropositive. Each CDR3 is given with its conserved first and last residue. Each record gives: clone size, D gene, J gene, V gene, CDR3 DNA, CDR3 protein. D genes are given only for firm matches. Clone sizes are given selectively: once, few, many, or a class where the clone is expanded.

NA NA TRBJ1-2 TRBV13 TGTGCCAGCAGCTTGAGGCAGGGGCAGGGCTATGGCTACACCTTC CASSLRQGQGYGYTF
NA TRBD2 TRBJ2-1 TRBV11-2 TGTGCCAGCAGCTTAGGTGGACTAGCGGGAATGGAGCAGTTCTTC CASSLGGLAGMEQFF
NA TRBD1 TRBJ1-2 TRBV11-2 TGTGCCAGCAGCTACCTTGGGACAGGGGGCGCCGTCTATGGCTACACCTTC CASSYLGTGGAVYGYTF
NA TRBD1 TRBJ2-7 TRBV5-6 TGTGCCAGCAGCTCAACCGGGACAGCTTACGAGCAGTACTTC CASSSTGTAYEQYF
NA TRBD1 TRBJ2-1 TRBV13 TGTGCCAGCAGCGTTGACAGGGTCGTTAGTAATGAGCAGTTCTTC CASSVDRVVSNEQFF
NA NA TRBJ1-6 TRBV30 TGTGCCTGGAAATCCGGGCCTGCCGGGGTATCACCCCTCCACTTT CAWKSGPAGVSPLHF
NA NA TRBJ1-5 TRBV28 TGTGCCAGCAGTTTAGAAACAGGGATAGGCAATCAGCCCCAGCATTTT CASSLETGIGNQPQHF
NA NA TRBJ1-1 TRBV7-8 TGTGCCAGCAGCTTAGGCGGACAGATCCTTGAAGCTTTCTTT CASSLGGQILEAFF
NA NA TRBJ2-1 TRBV5-4 TGTGCCAGCAGGAAAGACAGAGACTCCTACAATGAGCAGTTCTTC CASRKDRDSYNEQFF
NA TRBD2 TRBJ2-3 TRBV9 TGTGCCAGCAGCCGACTAGCGGGACTGGGAAACACAGATACGCAGTATTTT CASSRLAGLGNTDTQYF
NA NA TRBJ1-3 TRBV6-6 TGTGCCAGCAGTTACTCCCCGGGCTCTGGAAACACCATATATTTT CASSYSPGSGNTIYF
NA TRBD2 TRBJ2-1 TRBV11-3 TGTGCCAGCAGCTTAGGCGGGGGGGACAATGAGCAGTTCTTC CASSLGGGDNEQFF
NA NA TRBJ1-2 TRBV30 TGTGCCTGGAGTGCTACAGGGATATATGGCTACACCTTC CAWSATGIYGYTF
NA NA TRBJ1-1 TRBV14 TGTGCCAGCAGCCAACCTTTGGGGGGGCTCGGCACTGAAGCTTTCTTT CASSQPLGGLGTEAFF
once NA TRBJ2-1 TRBV6-5 TGTGCCAGCAGTTACGTCTCAGGGAAGGACAATGAGCAGTTCTTC CASSYVSGKDNEQFF
few TRBD1 TRBJ1-5 TRBV18 TGTGCCAGCTCACCGACAGGGGGGGCGTTGAGCAATCAGCCCCAGCATTTT CASSPTGGALSNQPQHF
NA NA TRBJ2-1 TRBV5-4 TGTGCCAGCAGTTCCCGGGACAAAAACTACAATGAGCAGTTCTTC CASSSRDKNYNEQFF
NA TRBD1 TRBJ1-2 TRBV10-3 TGTGCCATCAGCTTGACAGGGGCAAGTGGCTACACCTTC CAISLTGASGYTF
NA TRBD2 TRBJ2-5 TRBV7-9 TGTGCCAGCAGCCCAGGGACTAGCGGAGAGACCCAGTACTTC CASSPGTSGETQYF
NA NA TRBJ1-5 TRBV5-1 TGCGCCAGCAGCTTGGGGCCGGGGGGGGATGGTCAGCCCCAGCATTTT CASSLGPGGDGQPQHF
few NA TRBJ1-1 TRBV5-6 TGTGCCAGCAGCCGCGGTGGGTATTTCTCGGGAGCTTTCTTT CASSRGGYFSGAFF
NA TRBD2 TRBJ2-7 TRBV11-2 TGTGCCAGCAGCGGCGGGACTACCCCCTCCTACGAGCAGTACTTC CASSGGTTPSYEQYF
NA NA TRBJ2-4 TRBV1 TGCACCAGCAGCCGAGAGACTAGCGTGGGGGGGAAAAACAGTCAGTACTTC CTSSRETSVGGKNSQYF
NA TRBD1 TRBJ1-6 TRBV5-4 TGTGCCAGCAGTTCCGGGACAGGGAATTCACCCCTCCACTTT CASSSGTGNSPLHF
NA NA TRBJ2-2 TRBV5-1 TGCGCCAGCAGCCAGGGACTCGCAAGGTTCACCGGGGAGCTGTTTTTT CASSQGLARFTGELFF
NA NA TRBJ2-4 TRBV6-1 TGTGCCAGCAGTGAAGCGCTCCCAGGACAGCCCAAAAACAGTCAGTACTTC CASSEALPGQPKNSQYF
NA TRBD1 TRBJ2-1 TRBV6-5 TGTGCCAGCACCCCGGGACAGGGAAGGAATGAGCAGTTCTTC CASTPGQGRNEQFF
NA NA TRBJ2-2 TRBV6-1 TGTGCCAGCAGTGCAGGGCTGACGGGCGGGGAGCTGTTTTTT CASSAGLTGGELFF
NA TRBD2 TRBJ2-1 TRBV7-9 TGTGCCAGCAGCTCGATGGTGGCGGGGGTTTCCTACAATGAGCAGTTCTTC CASSSMVAGVSYNEQFF
NA NA TRBJ2-1 TRBV7-2 TGTGCCAGCAGCCTTCCTAGCCTATACAATGAGCAGTTCTTC CASSLPSLYNEQFF
NA NA TRBJ1-4 TRBV7-6 TGTGCCAGCAGCTCGTTAGACATTGGGGAAAAACTGTTTTTT CASSSLDIGEKLFF
NA NA TRBJ2-7 TRBV5-4 TGTGCCAGCAGCCGGTACTACGAGCAGTACTTC CASSRYYEQYF
NA TRBD1 TRBJ1-5 TRBV25-1 TGTGCCAGCAGTCCCACAGGGGGCATATATAGCAATCAGCCCCAGCATTTT CASSPTGGIYSNQPQHF
NA NA TRBJ1-5 TRBV7-9 TGTTCCAGCAGCTTAGGGGCGGGGGGGACGGATCAGCCCCAGCATTTT CSSSLGAGGTDQPQHF
NA NA TRBJ2-2 TRBV5-1 TGCGCCAGCAGTTTATCCCAGTACTCAGGGAACACCGGGGAGCTGTTTTTT CASSLSQYSGNTGELFF